Below, 14 T cell receptor beta chains from the same sample are listed, as sequenced in a study of blood T cell repertoires in COVID-19. Clones were sequenced by immunoSEQ multiplex PCR, and TCRdb holds only the in-frame ones, with some missing. This sample carries about 120,000 clones, approximately 90% of them seen once, and the ten largest clones take almost 4.5%. Sequencing used peripheral blood. The receptors were gathered from a middle-aged man with acute or convalescent COVID-19.

This clone has just one count. The chain is built from TRBV3-1 (or the pseudogene TRBV3-2) and TRBJ1-1; tentative D call: TRBD1 (5 bases). Germline assignment: CDR1 LGHDT and CDR2 YNNKEL (reference sequence). This CDR3 contains 15 residues. Trimming stripped 4 bases from V and 4 bases from J, with 16 bases between. Here the CDR3 DNA reads TGTGCCAGCAGCCTGTACCCGGGGGACGGCACTGAAGCTTTCTTT. This encodes CASSLYPGDGTEAFF.

Here the CDR3 DNA reads TGTGCCTGGAGCCATAGCGGGGCAGGGTGGCATCATCAGCCCCAGCATTTT. This codes for CAWSHSGAGWHHQPQHF. The chain has TRBV30 and TRBJ1-5; D may be TRBD1 (5 bases). V dropped 3 bases and J dropped 5 bases, with 23 bases sitting between them. Germline assignment: CDR1 GTSNPN and CDR2 SVGIG (reference sequence). This CDR3 is 17 amino acids long.

This clone was picked up a small number of times. CDR3 region: CASSEYLTGLNYGYTF. The CDR3 coding sequence is TGTGCCAGCAGTGAATATCTGACAGGGCTTAACTATGGCTACACCTTC. V usage is TRBV2 and J usage is TRBJ1-2, with TRBD1 matching over 7 bases. Germline CDR1 SNHLY, CDR2 FYNNEI. V gave up 2 bases and J gave up 1 base; unmatched junction bases: 7. This CDR3 is 16 amino acids long.

The chain links TRBV30 to TRBJ1-1, with D perhaps TRBD1 (5 bases). Trimming pared 0 bases from V and 3 bases from J, leaving 5 bases between. The CDR3 length is 12 residues. Germline values: CDR1 GTSNPN, CDR2 SVGIG (reference sequence). The CDR3 DNA sequence: TGTGCCTGGAGTGTAGGGGACACTGAAGCTTTCTTT. This codes for CAWSVGDTEAFF. The whole variable domain, filled in from reference TRBV30 and TRBJ1-1, reads SQTIHQWPATLVQPVGSPLSLECTVEGTSNPNLYWYRQAAGRGLQLLFYSVGIGQISSEVPQNLSASRPQDRQFILSSKKLLLSDSGFYLCAWSVGDTEAFFGQGTRLTVV.

The chain employs TRBV5-1 and TRBJ1-1; D possibly corresponds to TRBD1 (6 bases). This CDR3 has 16 amino acids. Germline-derived CDR1 and CDR2 are SGHRS and YFSETQ. V shed 1 base and J shed 0 bases, with 13 bases lying between them. CDR3 DNA: TGCGCCAGCAGCTTGTGGGGGCGGCAGGTGAACACTGAAGCTTTCTTT. Translation gives CASSLWGRQVNTEAFF.

V is TRBV5-5 and J is TRBJ2-5, with D possibly TRBD2 on 5 matching bases. The CDR3 is made up of 15 amino acids. The germline gives CDR1 SGHKS, CDR2 YYEKEE (reference sequence). V was cut by 3 bases and J by 3 bases, with 15 bases left in between. The CDR3 nucleotides read TGTGCCAGCAGCTACGGAGGAGGAAACGAAGAGACCCAGTACTTC. It translates to CASSYGGGNEETQYF.

The genes are TRBV9 and TRBJ1-2; 9 bases agree with TRBD1. In germline, CDR1 is SGDLS, CDR2 YYNGEE. This CDR3 is built from 14 residues. After removal of 8 bases from V and 0 bases from J, the junction contained 5 bases not matched to a gene. CDR3: CARDRGRTNYGYTF. CDR3 sequence (DNA): TGTGCCAGGGACAGGGGAAGGACTAACTATGGCTACACCTTC.

The chain joins TRBV10-1 to TRBJ2-3, with 7 bases identical to TRBD1. After removal of 4 bases from V and 6 bases from J, the junction contained 13 bases not matched to a gene. Germline V gives CDR1 WNHNN, CDR2 SYGVQD (reference sequence). The CDR3 is 16 amino acids. The CDR3 sequence is CASSVSRDSARDTQYF. CDR3 DNA: TGCGCCAGCAGTGTAAGCCGGGACAGCGCCCGCGATACGCAGTATTTT.

Within the sample, this clone is medium-sized (0.01 to 0.1%). V is TRBV5-4 and J is TRBJ2-3; D possibly corresponds to TRBD1 (6 bases). CDR3 length equals 16 residues. CDR1 and CDR2 (germline): SGHNT, YYREEE (reference sequence). The V end was cut by 0 bases, the J end by 2 bases, with 13 bases between. The CDR3 region has the DNA TGTGCCAGCAGCTTGGAGGGGGACCTATCCACAGATACGCAGTATTTT. This translates into CASSLEGDLSTDTQYF.

The V and J genes are TRBV7-8 and TRBJ1-3; D unclear. Germline V gene data show CDR1 as SGHVS and CDR2 as FQNEAQ. V shed 4 bases and J shed 0 bases, with 13 bases lying between them. The CDR3 is made up of 16 amino acids. CDR3 bases: TGTGCCAGCAGCTCCGCTGGAGCCCTCTCTGGAAACACCATATATTTT. The encoded protein is CASSSAGALSGNTIYF.

The chain joins TRBV27 to TRBJ1-3, with TRBD1 matching 7 bases. V shed 6 bases and J 2 bases; nucleotides not matched to a gene: 7. The CDR3 contains 15 residues. Germline V gives CDR1 MNHEY, CDR2 SMNVEV (reference sequence). For the CDR3, the DNA is TGTGCCAGCAGAGTAACAGGGGACGCTGGAAACACCATATATTTT. Translating it yields CASRVTGDAGNTIYF.

The gene calls are TRBV11-3 and TRBJ1-1; TRBD1 is a possible D gene (5 bases). The CDR3 is made up of 13 amino acids. Looked up from germline, CDR1 is SGHNT and CDR2 is YENEEA. V lost 6 bases and J 1 base, leaving 9 bases between the germline ends. The CDR3 loop reads CASSQTANTEAFF. The CDR3 DNA reads TGTGCCAGCAGTCAGACAGCGAACACTGAAGCTTTCTTT.

This rearrangement joins TRBV11-2 to TRBJ1-3; weak D call: TRBD1 (6 bases). Trimming pared 2 bases from V and 16 bases from J, leaving 15 bases between. Germline values: CDR1 SGHAT, CDR2 FQNNGV. This CDR3 contains 12 residues. CDR3 sequence (DNA): TGTGCCAGCAGCTTACTAGTCGACAGGACCTATTTT. Residues: CASSLLVDRTYF. Variable domain in full (rest from reference TRBV11-2 and TRBJ1-3): EAGVAQSPRYKIIEKRQSVAFWCNPISGHATLYWYQQILGQGPKLLIQFQNNGVVDDSQLPKDRFSAERLKGVDSTLKIQPAKLEDSAVYLCASSLLVDRTYFGEGSWLTVV.

The J gene is TRBJ2-1, the V gene TRBV9; 13 bases map to TRBD2. Per the germline V gene, CDR1 is SGDLS and CDR2 is YYNGEE. The J segment lost 5 bases and the V segment lost 7 bases, leaving 6 bases of the junction unmatched. The CDR3 extends over 15 amino acids. CDR3 in amino acids: CASSLGTSGNNEQFF. CDR3 sequence (DNA): TGTGCCAGCTCCTTGGGGACTAGCGGGAACAATGAGCAGTTCTTC.